The 14 T cell receptor beta chains in this list originate from one sample, sequenced in a study of siplizumab effects on memory and regulatory T cells. Profiled with immunoSEQ multiplex PCR; TCRdb holds only in-frame clones, not every one. This table holds 100,000 or so clones, more than 85% found once. Sequencing was performed on CD4+ T cells sorted from blood. These receptors were obtained from a human donor in good health.

The V gene is TRBV6-1, the J gene TRBJ2-2; D is undetermined. The CDR3 covers 13 residues. V dropped 6 bases and J dropped 4 bases, with 9 bases sitting between them. Germline CDR1 MNHNS, CDR2 SASEGT. In nucleotides, the CDR3 is TGTGCCAGCAGGGTGACTGGCACCGGGGAGCTGTTTTTT. This sequence encodes CASRVTGTGELFF.

This chain connects TRBV30 to TRBJ1-1, with unresolved D. Germline V gene sequence: CDR1 GTSNPN, CDR2 SVGIG (reference sequence). The ends were cut back, 4 bases at V and 4 bases at J, with 16 bases in the middle. This CDR3 comprises 14 residues. The CDR3 loop reads CAWIRRVSGTEAFF. CDR3 DNA: TGTGCCTGGATCCGTAGGGTGTCGGGCACTGAAGCTTTCTTT.

CDR3: CASSSGIDQPQHF. CDR3 sequence (DNA): TGTGCCAGCAGCTCAGGGATTGATCAGCCCCAGCATTTT. J is TRBJ1-5 and V is TRBV11-2; the D gene is possibly TRBD1 (5 bases). The V and J ends lost 4 bases and 5 bases respectively, with 9 bases between them. The CDR3 spans 13 residues. Germline CDR1 SGHAT, CDR2 FQNNGV.

This chain uses TRBV7-9 with TRBJ2-3; no clear D gene. V lost 3 bases to trimming and J lost 4 bases, with 11 bases between them. Per the germline V gene, CDR1 is SEHNR and CDR2 is FQNEAQ (reference sequence). This CDR3 is built from 14 residues. CDR3 residues: CASSFSPGADTQYF. The CDR3, as DNA: TGTGCCAGCAGCTTTTCCCCTGGAGCAGATACGCAGTATTTT.

V and J are TRBV15 and TRBJ1-1; a possible D gene is TRBD1 (6 bases). Germline V gives CDR1 LNHNV, CDR2 YYDKDF (reference sequence). There are 17 residues in the CDR3. The V end lost 0 bases, the J end lost 1 base, and 15 bases lay between the germline ends. CDR3 sequence (DNA): TGTGCCACCAGCAGAGATATTTTGGGGGCGGCGAACACTGAAGCTTTCTTT. Translation gives CATSRDILGAANTEAFF.

The DNA of the CDR3 is TGTGCCAGCAGTTCCGGGACAGCTAGCACAGATACGCAGTATTTT. Translating it yields CASSSGTASTDTQYF. V and J are TRBV6-4 and TRBJ2-3; 7 bases agree with TRBD1. The CDR3 contains 15 residues. The ends lost 5 bases at V and 0 bases at J; junction bases unmatched: 5. CDR1 is MRHNA, CDR2 SNTAGT, per germline.

This clone was observed a single time. The chain joins TRBV5-4 to TRBJ1-2; D remains unclear. V was clipped by 4 bases and J by 0 bases, with 10 bases between them. The V gene's germline CDR1 is SGHNT and CDR2 YYREEE (reference sequence). The CDR3 contains 14 residues. The CDR3 sequence is CASSPGGSNYGYTF. DNA of the CDR3: TGTGCCAGCAGCCCGGGCGGGTCTAACTATGGCTACACCTTC.

The J gene is TRBJ1-1, the V gene TRBV25-1; no clear D gene. The CDR3 contains 13 residues. Trimming removed 6 bases from V and 4 bases from J, with 12 bases in between. CDR1 is MGHDK, CDR2 SYGVNS, per germline. The CDR3 reads CASRGEAGTEAFF. CDR3 in DNA: TGTGCCAGCAGGGGTGAGGCGGGCACTGAAGCTTTCTTT.

This chain joins TRBV9 and TRBJ2-7; 8 bases are a match to TRBD1. This CDR3 contains 14 residues. V trimming: 4 bases; J trimming: 4 bases; junction bases outside the gene matches: 7. CDR1 and CDR2 from the germline V gene are SGDLS and YYNGEE. This CDR3 is CASSMAGGQYEQYF. CDR3 bases: TGTGCCAGCAGCATGGCAGGGGGCCAATACGAGCAGTACTTC.

The chain uses TRBV28 and TRBJ1-1; 9 bases match TRBD1. Germline CDR1 reads MDHEN; CDR2 reads SYDVKM. The CDR3 has 16 amino acids. V was clipped by 5 bases and J by 0 bases; unmatched bases: 7. The CDR3 region is CASSPEGTGLNTEAFF. In nucleotides, the CDR3 is TGTGCCAGCAGTCCAGAGGGGACAGGGCTGAACACTGAAGCTTTCTTT.

The chain combines TRBV11-2 with TRBJ2-2, with no clear D. Germline V CDR1 and CDR2: SGHAT, FQNNGV. V gave up 5 bases and J gave up 2 bases, with 9 bases separating them. This CDR3 is 14 amino acids long. This chain's CDR3 is CASSPRINTGELFF. CDR3 DNA: TGTGCCAGCAGCCCCCGGATAAACACCGGGGAGCTGTTTTTT.

V gene TRBV4-2 combines with J gene TRBJ1-5; TRBD1 matches 10 bases. CDR3 length: 19 amino acids. The germline V gene encodes CDR1 LGHNA and CDR2 YNFKEQ. V lost 3 bases, J lost 0 bases, and 11 bases stayed unmatched. CDR3 in DNA: TGTGCCAGCAGCCATATTACCGGGACAGGGGCATATAGCAATCAGCCCCAGCATTTT. Amino acid sequence: CASSHITGTGAYSNQPQHF.

This clone came up a few times. The gene calls are TRBV18 and TRBJ1-1; the D gene is possibly TRBD1 (5 bases). The V and J ends lost 1 base and 4 bases respectively, with 13 bases between them. The CDR3 covers 15 residues. In germline, CDR1 is KGHSH, CDR2 LQKENI. This chain's CDR3 is CASSPLDLGTTEAFF. Here the CDR3 DNA reads TGTGCCAGCTCACCACTGGACTTAGGGACCACTGAAGCTTTCTTT.

This chain uses TRBV18 with TRBJ2-3; D unresolved. The V end lost 2 bases, the J end lost 4 bases, and 13 bases lay between the germline ends. Germline V gene lookup returns CDR1 KGHSH and CDR2 LQKENI. This CDR3 has 15 residues. Here the CDR3 DNA reads TGTGCCAGCTCACCAAACGGGTGGGATGCAGATACGCAGTATTTT. As protein: CASSPNGWDADTQYF.